Below are 13 T cell receptor beta chains sequenced from a single sample in a study of blood T cell repertoires in COVID-19. Assay: immunoSEQ multiplex PCR; the TCRdb copy retains only in-frame clones and omits some. The table has 65,000 to 85,000 clones, around 74% seen once. Source material: peripheral blood. The receptors come from a woman older than 75 with active or convalescent COVID-19.

The chain joins TRBV28 to TRBJ1-4; D possibly corresponds to TRBD1 (5 bases). The CDR3 is made up of 20 amino acids. The V gene lost 3 bases and the J gene lost 0 bases, with 23 bases spanning the gap. Germline assignment: CDR1 MDHEN and CDR2 SYDVKM. Here the CDR3 reads CASSLVTIAGLGATNEKLFF. CDR3 nucleotides: TGTGCCAGCAGTTTGGTGACGATTGCGGGACTCGGAGCAACTAATGAAAAACTGTTTTTT.

The genes are TRBV10-3 and TRBJ2-5, with TRBD1 as a possible D gene (6 bases). This CDR3 spans 12 amino acids. The ends were cut back, 6 bases at V and 5 bases at J, with 10 bases in the middle. Germline V CDR1 and CDR2: ENHRY, SYGVKD. CDR3 protein: CAISNRDETQYF. The CDR3 DNA sequence: TGTGCCATCAGCAACAGGGATGAGACCCAGTACTTC.

The chain couples TRBV6-5 to TRBJ2-5; TRBD2 might be the D (5 bases). The germline V gene has CDR1 MNHEY and CDR2 SVGAGI. The CDR3 has 13 residues. Trimming cost V 9 bases and J 5 bases, with 16 bases left between them. The DNA of the CDR3 is TGTGCCAGTATGAGGGTTTTAGGGGAGACCCAGTACTTC. It codes for CASMRVLGETQYF.

This clone was seen a handful of times. The chain recombines TRBV27 with TRBJ1-2; the D is unclear. V was cut by 2 bases and J by 4 bases, with 11 bases left in between. The CDR3 consists of 14 residues. Germline V gene data show CDR1 as MNHEY and CDR2 as SMNVEV (reference sequence). The CDR3 bases are TGTGCCAGCAGTTTAGGCGGCAGCTCCTATGGCTACACCTTC. Translating it yields CASSLGGSSYGYTF.

V gene TRBV7-2 combines with J gene TRBJ2-2; 8 bases fit TRBD2. The germline CDR1 and CDR2 sequences are SGHTA and FQGNSA. Unmatched junction bases numbered 5, after V lost 6 bases and J lost 2 bases. CDR3 length: 15 residues. CDR3 sequence: CASSRGGTNTGELFF. Here the CDR3 DNA reads TGTGCCAGCAGTCGGGGGGGGACTAACACCGGGGAGCTGTTTTTT.

The rearrangement joins TRBV12-3 or TRBV12-4 to TRBJ2-7, with a weak D call TRBD2 (5 bases). The V gene lost 3 bases and the J gene lost 7 bases, with 10 bases spanning the gap. CDR3 size: 12 residues. This chain's CDR3 is CASSFLSGEQYF. DNA of the CDR3: TGTGCCAGCAGTTTCTTATCGGGGGAGCAGTACTTC.

This clone appeared once. The chain employs TRBV28 and TRBJ1-2, with D perhaps TRBD1 (5 bases). The CDR3 is 12 amino acids. Per the germline V gene, CDR1 is MDHEN and CDR2 is SYDVKM. The V gene lost 8 bases and the J gene lost 8 bases, with 15 bases spanning the gap. CDR3 in amino acids: CASGQGSLGYTF. The CDR3, as DNA: TGTGCCAGCGGCCAGGGTAGCTTAGGCTACACCTTC.

This chain joins TRBV18 and TRBJ1-1; D is uncertain. This CDR3 spans 16 amino acids. The V gene lost 4 bases and the J gene lost 2 bases, with 17 bases spanning the gap. Germline V gene data show CDR1 as KGHSH and CDR2 as LQKENI. The CDR3 is CASSHLYEGRNTEAFF. The CDR3 DNA follows: TGTGCCAGCTCACACCTCTATGAGGGTCGAAACACTGAAGCTTTCTTT.

This chain uses TRBV7-8 with TRBJ1-6; D unresolved. This CDR3 has 16 amino acids. Germline V gene data show CDR1 as SGHVS and CDR2 as FQNEAQ. Trimming removed 5 bases at V and 8 bases at J, with 19 bases between. The CDR3 DNA reads as TGTGCCAGCAGCACCCTGGAGGCTACGATACATTCACCCCTCCACTTT. It is translated as CASSTLEATIHSPLHF.

With regard to this clone: This CDR3 is also generated by other DNA sequences in the sample. The gene calls are TRBV7-2 and TRBJ2-5, with 9 bases lining up with TRBD1. Germline CDR1 SGHTA, CDR2 FQGNSA. There are 14 residues in the CDR3. After removal of 0 bases from V and 5 bases from J, the junction contained 1 base not matched to a gene. The CDR3 spells CASSLAGQGETQYF. The CDR3 nucleotides are TGTGCCAGCAGCTTAGCCGGACAGGGGGAGACCCAGTACTTC.

The chain is built from TRBV19 and TRBJ1-5, with D possibly being TRBD1 (5 bases). V was trimmed by 3 bases and J by 7 bases, leaving 19 bases between them. The CDR3 sequence is 16 residues long. The germline V gene encodes CDR1 LNHDA and CDR2 SQIVND (reference sequence). The CDR3: CASSITSGRTGQPQHF. The CDR3 nucleotides are TGTGCCAGTAGTATTACCTCAGGGAGGACGGGGCAGCCCCAGCATTTT. The entire variable domain, with the rest obtained from reference TRBV19 and TRBJ1-5, is as follows: DGGITQSPKYLFRKEGQNVTLSCEQNLNHDAMYWYRQDPGQGLRLIYYSQIVNDFQKGDIAEGYSVSREKKESFPLTVTSAQKNPTAFYLCASSITSGRTGQPQHFGDGTRLSIL.

V is TRBV5-1 and J is TRBJ1-1; tentatively, D is TRBD1 (5 bases). Germline-derived CDR1 and CDR2 are SGHRS and YFSETQ. This CDR3 has 15 amino acids. Trimming removed 2 bases at V and 9 bases at J, with 20 bases between. CDR3 amino acids: CASSLTSLTQDKAFF. The DNA for the CDR3 is TGCGCCAGCAGCTTAACTTCGCTCACCCAGGACAAAGCTTTCTTT.

The chain recombines TRBV5-1 with TRBJ2-4; D possibly corresponds to TRBD2 (6 bases). Trimming removed 4 bases from V and 1 base from J, with 18 bases in between. The CDR3 covers 17 residues. Germline CDR1 and CDR2: SGHRS and YFSETQ. In DNA, the CDR3 is TGCGCCAGCAGCCCGGGGGTTGGGTCGGCGGCCAAAAACATTCAGTACTTC. Translating it yields CASSPGVGSAAKNIQYF.